This T cell receptor beta chain was identified during a study of shared clonotypes between healthy human individuals. The test was conducted at deep level. Genomic DNA (from each subset) was split evenly across several immunoSEQ plates. Sequenced by immunoSEQ multiplex PCR; TCRdb stores in-frame clones only, minus some. Counted here are about 800,000 clones, 90% to 97% occurring once; the ten biggest clones make up under 0.25%. Findings and caveats of the study: Of the naive CD4 clonotypes, roughly 5.5% were shared across several donors. Clonotype sharing among donors likely depends on sequencing depth.

The table lists this clone with a count of one. Its antigen is not known. The CDR3 totals 14 residues. V gave up 5 bases and J gave up 1 base, with 10 bases separating them. Germline V gene lookup returns CDR1 MNHEY and CDR2 SMNVEV (reference sequence). Naive CD8 cells comprised CD45RO-negative, CCR7-positively selected cells, excluding terminally differentiated effector memory CD45RA+ cells. The chain links TRBV27 to TRBJ2-3; D perhaps matches TRBD2 (6 bases). Sequencing was done on a sample of naive CD8+ T cells sorted from blood. The source is a man aged 25-40 years in good health. Written as DNA, the CDR3 is TGTGCCAGCAGTGCGGGCGGGGGCACAGATACGCAGTATTTT. Its protein product is CASSAGGGTDTQYF.